Below are 25 T cell receptor beta chains sequenced from a single sample in a study of cytomegalovirus exposure and HLA in healthy donors. The study ran its PCR with 60 Vbeta and 13 Jbeta primers. Libraries were prepared by immunoSEQ multiplex PCR; TCRdb keeps only in-frame clonotypes and omits some of them. The data hold some 190,000 clones, with approximately 80% observed a single time. The specimen sequenced was PBMCs. The receptors derive from a girl between 5 and 17 years old in good health and CMV-seropositive.

The chain has TRBV12-5 and TRBJ2-3, with a possible D match to TRBD2 (6 bases). The CDR3 contains 16 residues. The V gene's germline CDR1 is LGHNT and CDR2 FRNRAP. Trimming took 3 bases from V and 1 from J, leaving 14 bases between them. The CDR3 loop is CASGFLLAGRTDTQYF. In DNA, the CDR3 is TGTGCTAGTGGTTTTCTCCTGGCGGGACGCACAGATACGCAGTATTTT.

The rearrangement uses TRBV7-2 and TRBJ1-2; tentative D call: TRBD1 (5 bases). With 5 bases removed from V and 5 bases from J, the gap between germline ends came to 15 bases. Germline values: CDR1 SGHTA, CDR2 FQGNSA. This CDR3 has 14 residues. CDR3 residues: CASSQGYAAYGYTF. CDR3 nucleotide sequence: TGTGCCAGCAGCCAGGGCTACGCGGCGTATGGCTACACCTTC.

This chain links TRBV7-2 with TRBJ2-1; 7 nucleotides agree with TRBD2. The junction had 11 bases not matched to a gene; V was cut back by 3 bases and J by 9 bases. The CDR3 has 15 amino acids. The germline V gene has CDR1 SGHTA and CDR2 FQGNSA. CDR3 in amino acids: CASSLDLGGFSEQFF. The CDR3 coding sequence is TGTGCCAGCAGCTTGGACCTGGGGGGGTTCAGTGAGCAGTTCTTC. Supplemented by reference TRBV7-2 and TRBJ2-1, the full variable domain reads GAGVSQSPSNKVTEKGKDVELRCDPISGHTALYWYRQSLGQGLEFLIYFQGNSAPDKSGLPSDRFSAERTGGSVSTLTIQRTQQEDSAVYLCASSLDLGGFSEQFFGPGTRLTVL.

The V gene is TRBV11-2, the J gene TRBJ2-5; TRBD2 aligns across 8 bases. The CDR3 has 15 residues. V gave up 5 bases and J gave up 5 bases; unmatched junction bases: 10. Germline lookup yields CDR1 SGHAT and CDR2 FQNNGV. DNA for the CDR3: TGTGCCAGCAGCCCCAAAGCGGGAGTGGGGGAGACCCAGTACTTC. Residues: CASSPKAGVGETQYF.

The chain is built from TRBV29-1 and TRBJ1-1, with TRBD1 identical over 8 bases. The V segment lost 5 bases and the J segment 1 base; nucleotides outside the gene matches: 6. The CDR3 contains 14 residues. Germline V gene lookup returns CDR1 SQVTM and CDR2 ANQGSEA. The DNA for the CDR3 is TGCAGCGTTATTATGACAGGGGCGAACACTGAAGCTTTCTTT. Translated: CSVIMTGANTEAFF.

This clone was observed a handful of times. The V and J genes are TRBV18 and TRBJ1-1; 10 bases match TRBD1. V was clipped by 6 bases and J by 3 bases; unmatched bases: 4. This CDR3 has 14 amino acids. The germline V gene encodes CDR1 KGHSH and CDR2 LQKENI. CDR3 protein: CASSTGGSDTEAFF. CDR3 sequence (DNA): TGTGCCAGCTCGACAGGGGGCTCCGACACTGAAGCTTTCTTT.

The chain is built from TRBV27 and TRBJ1-5; D remains unclear. The germline V gene has CDR1 MNHEY and CDR2 SMNVEV (reference sequence). The V gene lost 8 bases and the J gene lost 7 bases, with 3 bases spanning the gap. The CDR3 sequence is 9 residues long. This CDR3 reads CASGQPQHF. DNA for the CDR3: TGTGCCAGCGGCCAGCCCCAGCATTTT.

This chain links TRBV9 with TRBJ2-3; 7 bases are a match to TRBD2. The germline V gene has CDR1 SGDLS and CDR2 YYNGEE. V lost 3 bases to trimming and J lost 2 bases; unmatched junction nucleotides: 12. The CDR3 runs 17 residues. The CDR3 here is CASSAVEWEGLTDTQYF. The DNA for the CDR3 is TGTGCCAGCAGCGCCGTCGAGTGGGAGGGACTCACAGATACGCAGTATTTT.

The V gene is TRBV5-1, the J gene TRBJ2-4; 9 bases line up with TRBD1. This CDR3 contains 17 residues. Germline lookup yields CDR1 SGHRS and CDR2 YFSETQ. V lost 1 base to trimming and J lost 2 bases; unmatched junction nucleotides: 7. For the CDR3, the DNA is TGCGCCAGCAGCTTGCCTTGGGACAGGGTGACCAAAAACATTCAGTACTTC. It translates to CASSLPWDRVTKNIQYF.

The chain recombines TRBV6-5 with TRBJ2-7; TRBD2 matches at 7 bases. Per germline, CDR1 MNHEY and CDR2 SVGAGI. The V gene end was trimmed by 5 bases and the J gene end by 3 bases; junction bases not matched to a gene: 4. The CDR3 totals 13 residues. In nucleotides, the CDR3 is TGTGCCAGCAGTCGCGGGACTAACTACGAGCAGTACTTC. Translating gives CASSRGTNYEQYF.

The V gene is TRBV6-1, the J gene TRBJ2-1; 7 positions match TRBD2. CDR3 length: 15 residues. The V and J ends lost 3 bases and 3 bases, in that order; junction bases with no gene match: 5. Germline V gene sequence: CDR1 MNHNS, CDR2 SASEGT. CDR3 bases: TGTGCCAGCAGTGAGACCCTAGCGGACTACAATGAGCAGTTCTTC. Encoded protein: CASSETLADYNEQFF.

The chain has TRBV5-1 and TRBJ2-7, with TRBD2 identical over 13 bases. Unmatched junction bases numbered 10, after V lost 4 bases and J lost 6 bases. This CDR3 comprises 16 residues. Germline V gene lookup returns CDR1 SGHRS and CDR2 YFSETQ. This chain's CDR3 is CASSTGGLAGAFEQYF. In DNA, the CDR3 is TGCGCCAGCAGCACTGGAGGACTAGCGGGAGCTTTCGAGCAGTACTTC.

The genes are TRBV19 and TRBJ2-3; 8 nucleotides line up with TRBD1. This CDR3 region has 14 residues. Germline V CDR1 and CDR2: LNHDA, SQIVND (reference sequence). V was clipped by 6 bases and J by 4 bases; unmatched bases: 6. The DNA of the CDR3 is TGTGCCAGTAGAGACAGGGGAGGCCCAGATACGCAGTATTTT. Translating gives CASRDRGGPDTQYF. Full variable domain (remainder filled in from reference TRBV19 and TRBJ2-3): DGGITQSPKYLFRKEGQNVTLSCEQNLNHDAMYWYRQDPGQGLRLIYYSQIVNDFQKGDIAEGYSVSREKKESFPLTVTSAQKNPTAFYLCASRDRGGPDTQYFGPGTRLTVL.

This clone turned up a few times. The rearrangement joins TRBV30 to TRBJ2-7, with 8 bases aligning to TRBD1. This CDR3 comprises 17 residues. The V and J ends lost 3 bases and 0 bases, in that order; junction bases with no gene match: 13. Looked up from germline, CDR1 is GTSNPN and CDR2 is SVGIG (reference sequence). As DNA, the CDR3 is TGTGCCTGGAGCTCCAAGGAAGGACAGGGCTTCTCCTACGAGCAGTACTTC. Amino acid sequence: CAWSSKEGQGFSYEQYF.

This chain connects TRBV10-2 to TRBJ2-7; 9 bases fit TRBD2. CDR1 and CDR2 from the germline V gene are WSHSY and SAAADI. The CDR3 has 13 residues. Unmatched junction bases numbered 5, after V lost 5 bases and J lost 6 bases. The chain's CDR3 is CASSSGLAAEQYF. The CDR3 nucleotides read TGCGCCAGCAGTTCGGGACTAGCAGCCGAGCAGTACTTC.

This clone was recorded once. V usage is TRBV5-6 and J usage is TRBJ2-5; D is unresolved. V was shortened by 4 bases and J by 5 bases, with 21 bases between the two germline ends. This CDR3 is built from 16 residues. Looked up from germline, CDR1 is SGHDT and CDR2 is YYEEEE. CDR3 coding DNA: TGTGCCAGCAGCCCCCTTGCCCCCCAGAAGTGGGAGACCCAGTACTTC. The encoded protein is CASSPLAPQKWETQYF.

The rearrangement uses TRBV7-9 and TRBJ2-7, with D tentatively TRBD1 (5 bases). CDR3 length equals 15 residues. V was trimmed by 0 bases and J by 5 bases, leaving 14 bases between them. The germline gives CDR1 SEHNR, CDR2 FQNEAQ (reference sequence). The CDR3 region is CASSLAGAIGDEQYF. The DNA of the CDR3 is TGTGCCAGCAGCTTAGCAGGGGCGATTGGGGACGAGCAGTACTTC.

This clone was observed a handful of times. J is TRBJ1-1 and V is TRBV4-3; D gene uncertain. The CDR3 has 14 amino acids. CDR1 LGHNA and CDR2 YSLEER come from the germline V gene. V lost 1 base and J 5 bases, leaving 11 bases between the germline ends. The CDR3 region has the DNA TGCGCCAGCAGCCAAGGCTTCACGGGGACTGAAGCTTTCTTT. Amino acid sequence: CASSQGFTGTEAFF.

The chain uses TRBV11-2 and TRBJ1-2; D is possibly TRBD1 (6 bases). In germline, CDR1 is SGHAT, CDR2 FQNNGV. The CDR3 is made up of 13 amino acids. Trimming took off 1 base at V and 4 bases at J, with 7 bases between the two ends. CDR3 DNA sequence: TGTGCCAGCAGCTTAGGAGGGGGCTATGGCTACACCTTC. It yields the protein CASSLGGGYGYTF.

The CDR3 here is CAWIKQINTEAFF. CDR3 nucleotides: TGTGCCTGGATAAAACAGATAAACACTGAAGCTTTCTTT. The V and J genes are TRBV30 and TRBJ1-1; unclear D gene. V was trimmed by 4 bases and J by 2 bases, leaving 11 bases between them. This CDR3 is 13 amino acids long. Germline V gives CDR1 GTSNPN, CDR2 SVGIG (reference sequence).

The CDR3 protein is CASSQGQGIEAQHF. In DNA form, the CDR3 reads TGTGCCAGCAGCCAAGGGCAGGGGATCGAGGCCCAGCATTTT. The chain employs TRBV4-2 and TRBJ1-5; D perhaps matches TRBD1 (6 bases). Germline CDR1 is LGHNA and CDR2 is YNFKEQ. The CDR3 sequence is 14 residues long. The ends were cut back, 1 base at V and 11 bases at J, with 15 bases in the middle.

This rearrangement joins TRBV13 to TRBJ2-7, with 10 bases identical to TRBD1. This CDR3 is 15 amino acids long. The germline CDR1 and CDR2 sequences are PRHDT and FYEKMQ (reference sequence). V shed 2 bases, J shed 3 bases, and the junction held 4 bases outside the gene matches. The CDR3 DNA sequence: TGTGCCAGCAGCTTACAGGGACAGGGGTACTACGAGCAGTACTTC. Its translation: CASSLQGQGYYEQYF.

The gene calls are TRBV7-9 and TRBJ1-5, with D perhaps TRBD1 (6 bases). The germline V gene encodes CDR1 SEHNR and CDR2 FQNEAQ (reference sequence). The CDR3 has 15 amino acids. Trimming removed 4 bases at V and 4 bases at J, with 14 bases between. The CDR3 loop reads CASSSDSGANQPQHF. The CDR3 DNA reads as TGTGCCAGCAGCTCGGACAGTGGGGCGAATCAGCCCCAGCATTTT.

The chain uses TRBV6-5 and TRBJ1-1; D gene uncertain. CDR1 is MNHEY, CDR2 SVGAGI, per germline. V gave up 5 bases and J gave up 8 bases, with 15 bases separating them. This CDR3 spans 13 amino acids. The CDR3 loop is CASSMTRGVEAFF. The CDR3 bases are TGTGCCAGCAGTATGACCCGGGGAGTCGAAGCTTTCTTT.

This clone was observed a few times. The J gene is TRBJ1-4, the V gene TRBV19; no clear D. The germline V and J ends were trimmed by 5 bases and 3 bases, with 7 bases remaining between them. Germline assignment: CDR1 LNHDA and CDR2 SQIVND (reference sequence). The CDR3 length is 13 residues. The CDR3 DNA sequence: TGTGCCAGTAGTCCCCGTCCTAATGAAAAACTGTTTTTT. Translating gives CASSPRPNEKLFF.